Listed below are T cell receptor beta chains from one sample, sequenced in a study of brain T cells in children with intractable seizures. This table comes from immunoSEQ multiplex PCR, and its TCRdb copy is limited to in-frame clones, with some not included. Of 340,000 or so clones listed, approximately 93% were seen once; the top ten hold under 7%. Source: peripheral blood, taken more than 4 months after surgery. The receptors come from a boy younger than two with tuberous sclerosis and intractable seizures. Both conserved end residues are part of each CDR3. D genes are given only for firm matches. Expanded clones are given a class, and other clones once, few, many or no size at all.

clone_size	d_call	j_call	v_call	cdr3_nt	cdr3_aa
NA	NA	TRBJ1-4	TRBV7-6	TGTGCCAGCAACTTAGCTGCGACAGGACAGAAAAATGAAAAACTGTTTTTT	CASNLAATGQKNEKLFF
NA	NA	TRBJ1-1	TRBV7-8	TGTGCCAGCAGCTTAGATACGAGGGCAGACACTGAAGCTTTCTTT	CASSLDTRADTEAFF
NA	NA	TRBJ1-2	TRBV19	TGTGCCAGTAGTCAAGTTGGTGTTTGTGGCTACACCTTC	CASSQVGVCGYTF
once	NA	TRBJ2-7	TRBV7-6	TGTGCCAGCAGCTTATTAGGCTCGGGCTACGAGCAGTACTTC	CASSLLGSGYEQYF
NA	TRBD1	TRBJ1-1	TRBV6-6	TGTGCCAGCAGTTTGGAGGGGGCTATGAACACTGAAGCTTTCTTT	CASSLEGAMNTEAFF
NA	TRBD1	TRBJ2-4	TRBV28	TGTGCCAGCAGTCCCCAGTCAGGGGGCCGTAGAAACATTCAGTACTTC	CASSPQSGGRRNIQYF
NA	NA	TRBJ2-1	TRBV19	TGTGCCAGTAGTATGACCCGGGGAGGAAAACCCTACAATGAGCAGTTCTTC	CASSMTRGGKPYNEQFF
NA	NA	TRBJ2-7	TRBV7-8	TGTGCCAGCAGCTTAGTTTACGGTGCTGGGTCTGACGAGCACTTC	CASSLVYGAGSDEHF
NA	NA	TRBJ2-7	TRBV5-8	TGTGCCAGCAGCCCGAGATTTTCTTATTTCTCCTACGAGCAGTACTTC	CASSPRFSYFSYEQYF
NA	NA	TRBJ2-2	TRBV2	TGTGCCAGCAGACGGACAGACTTAAACACCGGGGAGCTGTTTTTT	CASRRTDLNTGELFF
NA	NA	TRBJ1-3	TRBV6-5	TGTGCCAGCAGCTTTCGGACAGCTTCTGGAAACACCATATATTTT	CASSFRTASGNTIYF
NA	NA	TRBJ1-4	TRBV5-6	TGTGCCAGCAGCTTAAAACAGCCTAATGAAAAACTGTTTTTT	CASSLKQPNEKLFF
NA	NA	TRBJ2-1	TRBV2	TGTGCCAGCAGTGAAGGGACAAGCTTGGTCTACAATGAGCAGTTCTTC	CASSEGTSLVYNEQFF
few	NA	TRBJ1-1	TRBV6-5	TGTGCCAGCAGTTACGAACAGGGCGAAGCTTTCTTT	CASSYEQGEAFF
NA	TRBD2	TRBJ2-1	TRBV14	TGTGCCAGCAGCCCGCTGACTAGCGGGGGGACCAATGAGCAGTTCTTC	CASSPLTSGGTNEQFF
NA	TRBD1	TRBJ1-2	TRBV5-4	TGTGCCAGCAGCTTGGTTAGACAGGGCTTAGAAGGCTACACCTTC	CASSLVRQGLEGYTF
NA	NA	TRBJ1-2	TRBV6-5	TGTGCCAGCAGTCCCCTGGGGGCTTCTACCTATGGCTACACCTTC	CASSPLGASTYGYTF
NA	NA	TRBJ2-1	TRBV3-1/TRBV3-2	TGTGCCAGCAGCCAAGAACCCGTCTACAATGAGCAGTTCTTC	CASSQEPVYNEQFF
NA	TRBD1	TRBJ1-3	TRBV9	TGTGCCAGCAGCGAACAGGGGGTAACTGGAAACACCATATATTTT	CASSEQGVTGNTIYF
NA	TRBD2	TRBJ2-7	TRBV6-5	TGTGCCAGCAGTTCTATAGCGGGAGGGGCCGTCGAGCAGTACTTC	CASSSIAGGAVEQYF
NA	TRBD1	TRBJ1-3	TRBV5-1	TGCGCCAGCAGCTGGACAGGGGATTACGGAAACACCATATATTTT	CASSWTGDYGNTIYF
NA	TRBD2	TRBJ2-7	TRBV11-3	TGTGCCAGCAGCCAAGCTAGCGGGAGGGGGCACGAGCAGTACTTC	CASSQASGRGHEQYF
few	NA	TRBJ1-2	TRBV21-1	TGTGCCAGCAGCAGACAGGGTGCGGGCGGCTACACCTTC	CASSRQGAGGYTF
NA	NA	TRBJ1-1	TRBV19	TGTGCCAGTAGTATCGGGTCTCTTGAAGCTTTCTTT	CASSIGSLEAFF
NA	TRBD1	TRBJ2-7	TRBV2	TGTGCCAGCAAGGGACAGGGCGAATCTTACGAGCAGTACTTC	CASKGQGESYEQYF
NA	NA	TRBJ1-1	TRBV19	TGTGCCAGTAGTATTGACAGGTGGGGCACTGAAGCTTTCTTT	CASSIDRWGTEAFF
NA	TRBD1	TRBJ1-1	TRBV7-6	TGTGCCAGCAGCTTATCCCTCAGGGGGGAATTGAACACTGAAGCTTTCTTT	CASSLSLRGELNTEAFF
NA	NA	TRBJ1-2	TRBV6-6	TGTGCCAGCAGGGCGGATGGCTACACCTTC	CASRADGYTF
NA	NA	TRBJ1-2	TRBV10-3	TGTGCCATCAGTACTCTTTTCACAGCTAACTATGGCTACACCTTC	CAISTLFTANYGYTF
NA	NA	TRBJ2-5	TRBV19	TGTGCCAGTAGTATAGATCCCCTTATGGGGACCCAGTACTTC	CASSIDPLMGTQYF
NA	TRBD1	TRBJ1-2	TRBV28	TGTGCCAGCAGTTACAGTGACAGGGAGGGCTACACCTTC	CASSYSDREGYTF
NA	NA	TRBJ2-7	TRBV3-1/TRBV3-2	TGTGCCAGCAGCTTTACGGGGATCTCCTACGAGCAGTACTTC	CASSFTGISYEQYF
NA	NA	TRBJ2-7	TRBV19	TGTGCCAGTAGTATCCCCGAGACCCCCTACGAGCAGTACTTC	CASSIPETPYEQYF
NA	NA	TRBJ1-1	TRBV7-9	TGTGCCAGCAGCCCACCTGGGAGCACTGAAGCTTTCTTT	CASSPPGSTEAFF
NA	TRBD2	TRBJ2-2	TRBV29-1	TGCAGCGTAGAGGAACGCGGGAGGGCCGGATCGGGCGGGGAGCTGTTTTTT	CSVEERGRAGSGGELFF
NA	NA	TRBJ2-3	TRBV24-1	TGTGCCACCAGTGATTTTAGGGGGAGGGCCTGGACAGATACGCAGTATTTT	CATSDFRGRAWTDTQYF
NA	NA	TRBJ1-2	TRBV24-1	TGTGCCACCAGTGATCCCACCTTGAGGTATGGCTACACCTTC	CATSDPTLRYGYTF
few	NA	TRBJ1-1	TRBV19	TGTGCCAGTAGTATTAGGAACACTGAAGCTTTCTTT	CASSIRNTEAFF
NA	NA	TRBJ1-1	TRBV30	TGTGCCTGGAACGTAGAGAGGGCAGGTGAAGCTTTCTTT	CAWNVERAGEAFF
NA	NA	TRBJ2-7	TRBV11-2	TGTGCCAGCAGCTTAGAGTTTGTGATCTACGAGCAGTACTTC	CASSLEFVIYEQYF
NA	NA	TRBJ2-5	TRBV29-1	TGCAGCGTTGAAGATCAGGTGGGGGGAGAGACCCAGTACTTC	CSVEDQVGGETQYF
once	NA	TRBJ2-7	TRBV9	TGTGCCAGCAGCGGGCTAGCAGAGACTTACGAGCAGTACTTC	CASSGLAETYEQYF
NA	TRBD2	TRBJ2-1	TRBV18	TGTGCCAGCTCACCGGGACTAGCATTTGGCAATGAGCAGTTCTTC	CASSPGLAFGNEQFF
NA	NA	TRBJ1-5	TRBV21-1	TGTGCCAGCAGCGGGACAGGGGGCAATCAGCCCCAGCATTTT	CASSGTGGNQPQHF
NA	TRBD1	TRBJ2-7	TRBV10-1	TGCGCCAGCACTGGACAGGGAGCCTCCTACGAGCAGTACTTC	CASTGQGASYEQYF
few	NA	TRBJ1-2	TRBV15	TGTGCCACCAGCAGAGGCAACGCCTACCCACCTAACTATGGCTACACCTTC	CATSRGNAYPPNYGYTF
NA	NA	TRBJ2-2	TRBV11-3	TGTGCCAGCAGCTCCCGGGGGCGGGAGAGGGTCGGGGAGCTGTTTTTT	CASSSRGRERVGELFF
NA	NA	TRBJ1-1	TRBV7-9	TGTGCCAGCAGCCCGGGACCGAACACTGAAGCTTTCTTT	CASSPGPNTEAFF
NA	TRBD1	TRBJ1-6	TRBV30	TGTGCCTGGAGCCCCGACCTGGGACAGATGAATTCACCCCTCCACTTT	CAWSPDLGQMNSPLHF
NA	TRBD1	TRBJ2-7	TRBV7-2	TGTGCCAGCAGCATTAGGACAGGGGCCTCCTACGAGCAGTACTTC	CASSIRTGASYEQYF
NA	NA	TRBJ2-1	TRBV10-1	TGCGCCAGCACCCCCAGACGGGGGAGCTCCTACAATGAGCAGTTCTTC	CASTPRRGSSYNEQFF
NA	NA	TRBJ2-2	TRBV9	TGTGCCAGCAGCCCCCGGTCAGCAACGAACACCGGGGAGCTGTTTTTT	CASSPRSATNTGELFF
once	TRBD1	TRBJ1-2	TRBV7-6	TGTGCCAGCAGCTCCGCCCGGGACAGGGCTAACTATGGCTACACCTTC	CASSSARDRANYGYTF
NA	TRBD1	TRBJ1-1	TRBV6-5	TGTGCCAGCAGTTACTCAAGGACAGGGGGCGTATCTGAAGCTTTCTTT	CASSYSRTGGVSEAFF
NA	NA	TRBJ1-5	TRBV24-1	TGTGCCACCAGAGTCTGGGGGTCCCCCAATCGGCCCCAGCATTTT	CATRVWGSPNRPQHF
NA	NA	TRBJ2-1	TRBV11-2	TGTGCCAGCAGCTTATGGTCGCCTAGCGTGGTTTACAATGAGCAGTTCTTC	CASSLWSPSVVYNEQFF
NA	NA	TRBJ1-1	TRBV11-3	TGTGCCAGCAGCCCCCTACAGGGTTTTACTGAAGCTTTCTTT	CASSPLQGFTEAFF
NA	TRBD1	TRBJ2-1	TRBV7-9	TGTGCCAGCAGCGCAGGGGGCCCCTACAATGAGCAGTTCTTC	CASSAGGPYNEQFF
NA	NA	TRBJ1-2	TRBV7-3	TGTGCCAGCAGCTTCCGGGACACCGGTGGCTACACCTTC	CASSFRDTGGYTF